This paragraph reports one T cell receptor beta chain. Alongside a J-beta primer mix, a sample-barcoded 5' primer served in a second PCR lasting about 7 to 12 cycles. TCRdb analysed the 5' RACE reads with MiXCR anew, one entry per CDR3 protein. The sample shows fewer than 1,000,000 distinct CDR3 sequences, around 45% of them seen only once. The entry originates in a study of blood T cells in healthy people across ages. The sequenced material came from blood. The TCR originated in an older man in good health.

This CDR3 reads CATSDPGASGRGSYNEQFF. For the CDR3, the DNA is TGTGCCACCAGTGATCCCGGGGCGAGCGGGAGAGGATCCTACAATGAGCAGTTCTTC. V gene TRBV24-1 combines with J gene TRBJ2-1; 8 positions agree with TRBD2. The length of the CDR3 is 19 residues. From germline, CDR1 is KGHDR and CDR2 SFDVKD. V was pared by 3 bases and J by 1 base, with 13 bases of the junction left unmatched.